This TCR beta chain was found in a study of vaccination effects on CD4 cells after COVID-19. Study-level background: It was two doses of either the BNT162b2 or mRNA-1273 vaccine that participants received.

Data came from immunoSEQ multiplex PCR; TCRdb stores just in-frame clones and leaves some out. This sample has 25,000 to 35,000 clones; around 80% occur once, and the top ten carry roughly 30%. This CDR3 comprises 16 residues. In germline, CDR1 is SNHLY, CDR2 FYNNEI. V was cut by 1 base and J by 2 bases, with 15 bases left in between. Worth noting for this clone: The antigen remains unidentified.

Expansion with viral peptide pools was applied to antigen-specific CD4+ T cells by the ViraFEST assay prior to sequencing. After roughly 10 days in culture, the CD4+ T cells were isolated. Vaccinees lacked prior SARS-CoV-2 infection and tested negative for nucleocapsid antibodies. The chain joins TRBV2 to TRBJ2-7, with unresolved D. The sequences come from CD4+ T cells from PBMCs cultured with SARS-CoV-2 spike peptides, collected before COVID-19 vaccination. The clonotype comes from a human donor who received a COVID-19 vaccine. CDR3 amino acids: CASSEVRRQTPYEQYF. CDR3 nucleotides: TGTGCCAGCAGTGAAGTCAGGCGCCAGACCCCCTACGAGCAGTACTTC.